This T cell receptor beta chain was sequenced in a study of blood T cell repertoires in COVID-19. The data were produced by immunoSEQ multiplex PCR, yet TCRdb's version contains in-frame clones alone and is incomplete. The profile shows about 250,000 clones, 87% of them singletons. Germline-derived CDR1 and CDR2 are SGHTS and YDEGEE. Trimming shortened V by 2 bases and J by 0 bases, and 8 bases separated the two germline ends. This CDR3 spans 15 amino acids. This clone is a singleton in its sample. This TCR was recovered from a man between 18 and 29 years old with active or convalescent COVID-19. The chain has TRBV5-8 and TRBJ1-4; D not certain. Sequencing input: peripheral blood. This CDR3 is CASSLPGATNEKLFF. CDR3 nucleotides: TGTGCCAGCAGCTTACCCGGGGCAACTAATGAAAAACTGTTTTTT.